One sample yielded the 14 T cell receptor beta chains listed below, sequenced in a study of shared clonotypes between healthy human individuals (TCRdb year 2020). Library preparation employed the immunoSEQ multiplex PCR assay. TCRdb stores this immuneACCESS table with in-frame sequences only. Part of the clones is absent; in the studies checked, under half of the shortfall reflects unresolved V genes, and no reason is known for the rest. In all, the sample holds roughly 650,000 clones, and around 97% of those were seen once. The ten largest account for about 0.06% of the sample. The sample comprised naive CD4+ T cells sorted from blood. The cell subset or site tag for this specimen amounts to: CD45RA+ positively selected. The receptor source for this set is a young woman in good health.

The genes are TRBV5-5 and TRBJ2-5, with D perhaps matching TRBD1 or TRBD2 (5 bases each). Germline lookup yields CDR1 SGHKS and CDR2 YYEKEE (reference sequence). V lost 4 bases to trimming and J lost 2 bases, with 12 bases between them. The CDR3 has 14 residues. CDR3: CASSRDGRQETQYF. CDR3 sequence (DNA): TGTGCCAGCAGCCGGGACGGCCGGCAAGAGACCCAGTACTTC.

V is TRBV7-9 and J is TRBJ2-1, with 12 positions matching TRBD2. Germline V gene lookup returns CDR1 SEHNR and CDR2 FQNEAQ (reference sequence). V lost 5 bases to trimming and J lost 7 bases; unmatched junction nucleotides: 12. The CDR3 covers 17 residues. In nucleotides, the CDR3 is TGTGCCAGCAGCGCGAACCCGACTAGCGGGAGAGTGAATGAGCAGTTCTTC. Translating it yields CASSANPTSGRVNEQFF.

CDR3 loop: CATIRDRGYEQYF. CDR3 nucleotides: TGTGCCACCATCCGGGACAGGGGTTACGAGCAGTACTTC. The chain uses TRBV2 and TRBJ2-7, with TRBD1 identical over 10 bases. This CDR3 spans 13 amino acids. Germline V CDR1 and CDR2: SNHLY, FYNNEI. V dropped 10 bases and J dropped 4; count of bases not matched to a gene: 7.

The J gene is TRBJ1-4, the V gene TRBV5-1, with no clear D. Germline CDR1 and CDR2: SGHRS and YFSETQ. The CDR3 runs to 18 residues. V shed 0 bases and J shed 0 bases, with 15 bases lying between them. The DNA for the CDR3 is TGCGCCAGCAGCTTGGCCAGACTCCCGCCCTCAACTAATGAAAAACTGTTTTTT. This encodes CASSLARLPPSTNEKLFF.

The V gene is TRBV5-1, the J gene TRBJ2-7; D is ambiguous. Germline V gene lookup returns CDR1 SGHRS and CDR2 YFSETQ. The V end was cut by 0 bases, the J end by 3 bases, with 7 bases between. This CDR3 comprises 13 residues. The CDR3 coding sequence is TGCGCCAGCAGCTTGGCATGGGACTACGAGCAGTACTTC. This codes for CASSLAWDYEQYF.

This chain joins TRBV7-9 and TRBJ1-1, with a tentative D call TRBD1 (6 bases). The CDR3 covers 15 residues. Germline CDR1 and CDR2: SEHNR and FQNEAQ (reference sequence). The germline V and J ends were trimmed by 5 bases and 0 bases, with 13 bases remaining between them. CDR3 sequence reads: CASSGNRVLNTEAFF. CDR3 DNA sequence: TGTGCCAGCAGCGGGAACAGGGTATTGAACACTGAAGCTTTCTTT.

The V gene is TRBV20-1, the J gene TRBJ2-7, with D perhaps TRBD1 (6 bases). Germline V gene data show CDR1 as DFQATT and CDR2 as SNEGSKA (reference sequence). Trimming cost V 2 bases and J 5 bases, with 7 bases left between them. This CDR3 has 11 residues. The CDR3, as DNA: TGCAGTGCTAGACAGGGGAACGAGCAGTACTTC. Translation gives CSARQGNEQYF.

The V gene is TRBV28, the J gene TRBJ2-7; TRBD1 aligns across 9 bases. V lost 5 bases and J lost 4; bases outside the gene matches: 12. Germline V gene lookup returns CDR1 MDHEN and CDR2 SYDVKM. This CDR3 contains 16 residues. This CDR3 is CASSPYTGTGRYEQYF. The CDR3 region has the DNA TGTGCCAGCAGTCCCTACACCGGGACAGGGAGGTACGAGCAGTACTTC.

The chain employs TRBV28 and TRBJ2-3; D might be TRBD1 or TRBD2, each matching 6 bases. V was pared by 5 bases and J by 3 bases, with 18 bases between. Germline assignment: CDR1 MDHEN and CDR2 SYDVKM. The CDR3 has 16 residues. CDR3 in amino acids: CASSLQGGYMTDTQYF. CDR3 in DNA: TGTGCCAGCAGTCTACAGGGAGGATATATGACAGATACGCAGTATTTT. Full variable domain (outside the CDR3, taken from reference TRBV28 and TRBJ2-3): DVKVTQSSRYLVKRTGEKVFLECVQDMDHENMFWYRQDPGLGLRLIYFSYDVKMKEKGDIPEGYSVSREKKERFSLILESASTNQTSMYLCASSLQGGYMTDTQYFGPGTRLTVL.

The V call is TRBV6-5, the J call TRBJ2-1; 7 bases are shared with TRBD2. Germline V gene sequence: CDR1 MNHEY, CDR2 SVGAGI. The CDR3 is 15 residues long. Trimming took 9 bases from V and 3 from J; bases not matched to a gene: 11. CDR3 residues: CASRGEGGIYNEQFF. The CDR3, as DNA: TGTGCCAGTCGCGGAGAGGGAGGGATCTACAATGAGCAGTTCTTC.

The CDR3, as DNA: TGTGCCAGCAGTTACTCGAGGACAGGCAGCTCCTACGAGCAGTACTTC. Residues: CASSYSRTGSSYEQYF. The genes are TRBV6-5 and TRBJ2-7; 7 nucleotides line up with TRBD1. Germline CDR1 and CDR2: MNHEY and SVGAGI. The CDR3 has 16 residues. V was pared by 0 bases and J by 0 bases, with 5 bases of the junction left unmatched.

The CDR3 reads CASSPGLRLNTGELFF. CDR3 bases: TGTGCCAGCAGCCCAGGACTGAGGTTGAACACCGGGGAGCTGTTTTTT. This sequence joins TRBV7-7 and TRBJ2-2; a possible D gene is TRBD2 (5 bases). The CDR3 has 16 residues. V dropped 5 bases and J dropped 1 base, with 14 bases sitting between them. Germline V gives CDR1 SSHAT, CDR2 FNYEAQ (reference sequence).

The chain has TRBV7-3 and TRBJ2-5; 7 bases align to TRBD1. V was clipped by 2 bases and J by 4 bases; unmatched bases: 7. Germline V gene lookup returns CDR1 SGHTA and CDR2 FQGTGA. The CDR3 sequence is 15 residues long. The CDR3 is CASSLRTGASETQYF. The CDR3 DNA follows: TGTGCCAGCAGCTTACGCACAGGGGCTTCAGAGACCCAGTACTTC.

The chain carries TRBV28 and TRBJ2-1; D is undetermined. In germline, CDR1 is MDHEN, CDR2 SYDVKM. Trimming shortened V by 6 bases and J by 1 base, and 16 bases separated the two germline ends. This CDR3 region has 16 residues. CDR3 amino acids: CASSTAGADSYNEQFF. DNA for the CDR3: TGTGCCAGCAGCACCGCTGGCGCGGATTCCTACAATGAGCAGTTCTTC. The full variable domain, in which reference TRBV28 and TRBJ2-1 provide the parts outside the CDR3, is DVKVTQSSRYLVKRTGEKVFLECVQDMDHENMFWYRQDPGLGLRLIYFSYDVKMKEKGDIPEGYSVSREKKERFSLILESASTNQTSMYLCASSTAGADSYNEQFFGPGTRLTVL.